The entry below gives a single T cell receptor (beta chain) sequence along with its context. The CDR3 length is 15 residues. Trimming cost V 6 bases and J 1 base, with 13 bases left between them. Germline CDR1 reads MDHEN; CDR2 reads SYDVKM. The sample comes from a study of T cell changes during pregnancy in multiple sclerosis. Profiling relied on immunoSEQ multiplex PCR, and the TCRdb table lists in-frame clones only, not all of them. The data show tens of thousands of clones, more than 75% seen once. This rearrangement joins TRBV28 to TRBJ2-1; D might be TRBD2 (7 bases). Sequenced material: peripheral blood, taken in the third trimester of pregnancy. The source of this sequence is a female donor in good health, enrolled as a control in a pregnancy study. The CDR3 protein is CASSRGGGSYNEQFF. CDR3 DNA sequence: TGTGCCAGCAGCAGGGGCGGGGGTTCCTACAATGAGCAGTTCTTC.